A selection of T cell receptor beta chains follows, all from one sample in a study of breast tumors, draining lymph nodes, adjacent tissues. TCRdb independently ran MiXCR on the multiplex PCR reads; one entry per CDR3 protein. The repertoire holds about 270,000 distinct CDR3 sequences, around 30% seen once, with approximately 1% in the top ten. The sequenced sample consisted of axillary lymph node tissue. These receptors all stem from a female donor with breast cancer. Some clones in this sample may be carry-over from other donors' samples. The CDR3 runs from the conserved cysteine through the conserved F or W. Each record gives: clone size, D gene, J gene, V gene, CDR3 DNA, CDR3 protein. The D gene is left open where the match is weak. Only part of the rows carry a size: once, few, many, or a class if the clone is expanded.

clone size: -; D gene: TRBD1; J gene: TRBJ1-2; V gene: TRBV24-1; CDR3 DNA: TGTGCCACCAGTGATGGCCCAACAGGGGGCGCTGGCTACACCTTC; CDR3 protein: CATSDGPTGGAGYTF
clone size: -; D gene: -; J gene: TRBJ2-3; V gene: TRBV27; CDR3 DNA: TGTGCCAGCCAGTTATTGGGGCGGACAGATACGCAGTATTTT; CDR3 protein: CASQLLGRTDTQYF
clone size: -; D gene: -; J gene: TRBJ2-5; V gene: TRBV27; CDR3 DNA: TGTGCCAGCAGTTTGAACCGGGGGTCGGAGACCCAGTACTTC; CDR3 protein: CASSLNRGSETQYF
clone size: -; D gene: -; J gene: TRBJ2-5; V gene: TRBV20-1; CDR3 DNA: TGCAGTGCTGGGGACTCCTTGGAGACCCCGTACTTC; CDR3 protein: CSAGDSLETPYF
clone size: few; D gene: TRBD1; J gene: TRBJ1-1; V gene: TRBV7-6; CDR3 DNA: TGTGCCAGCAGTCTTTCTCCAGGGGGACACGCTGAAGCTTTCTTT; CDR3 protein: CASSLSPGGHAEAFF
clone size: -; D gene: -; J gene: TRBJ1-5; V gene: TRBV6-2/TRBV6-3; CDR3 DNA: TGTGCCAGCAGTCACGGGACGGGGCCCCAGCATTTT; CDR3 protein: CASSHGTGPQHF
clone size: -; D gene: TRBD1; J gene: TRBJ1-6; V gene: TRBV10-3; CDR3 DNA: TGTGCCACCACAGGGGCCAGTTCACCCCTCCACTTT; CDR3 protein: CATTGASSPLHF
clone size: many; D gene: TRBD2; J gene: TRBJ2-7; V gene: TRBV2; CDR3 DNA: TGTGCCAGCAGTCTTAGCGGGAGGTTAGTTAACGAGCAGTACTTC; CDR3 protein: CASSLSGRLVNEQYF
clone size: -; D gene: -; J gene: TRBJ2-5; V gene: TRBV28; CDR3 DNA: TGTGCCAGCAGTGACGGGGGCCACCAAGAGACCCAGTACTTC; CDR3 protein: CASSDGGHQETQYF
clone size: few; D gene: -; J gene: TRBJ2-7; V gene: TRBV7-2; CDR3 DNA: TGTGCCAGCAGCTTAGGATGGGTAGCGGTTCACGAGCAGCACTTC; CDR3 protein: CASSLGWVAVHEQHF
clone size: -; D gene: -; J gene: TRBJ2-2; V gene: TRBV4-2; CDR3 DNA: TGTGCCAGCAGCCGACAGGGAGGAAGCGGGGAGCTGTTTTTT; CDR3 protein: CASSRQGGSGELFF
clone size: many; D gene: TRBD2; J gene: TRBJ2-5; V gene: TRBV3-1; CDR3 DNA: TGTGCCAGCAGCCAAGTCCTAGCGGGGGAAGAGACCCAGTACTTC; CDR3 protein: CASSQVLAGEETQYF
clone size: -; D gene: TRBD2; J gene: TRBJ2-2; V gene: TRBV5-1; CDR3 DNA: TGCGCCAGCAGCCCCGTGCGACTAGCGGGAGTCGGGGAGCTGTTTTTT; CDR3 protein: CASSPVRLAGVGELFF
clone size: -; D gene: TRBD1; J gene: TRBJ1-3; V gene: TRBV6-6; CDR3 DNA: TGTGCCAGCAGTCGTGGGACAGGGATCTCTGGAAACACCATATATTTT; CDR3 protein: CASSRGTGISGNTIYF
clone size: -; D gene: TRBD1; J gene: TRBJ2-7; V gene: TRBV10-3; CDR3 DNA: TGTGCCATCGGGGACAGACTCTACGAGCAGTACTTC; CDR3 protein: CAIGDRLYEQYF
clone size: many; D gene: TRBD1; J gene: TRBJ1-3; V gene: TRBV7-2; CDR3 DNA: TGTGCCAGCAGCAGACAGGGTGTTACTGGAAACACCATATATTTT; CDR3 protein: CASSRQGVTGNTIYF
clone size: many; D gene: -; J gene: TRBJ1-4; V gene: TRBV20-1; CDR3 DNA: TGCAGTGCTAGAGGGGACACCGAAAAACTGTTTTTT; CDR3 protein: CSARGDTEKLFF
clone size: -; D gene: -; J gene: TRBJ1-4; V gene: TRBV15; CDR3 DNA: TGTGCCACCAGCAGACCAGGGGCAACTAATGAAAAACTGTTTTTT; CDR3 protein: CATSRPGATNEKLFF
clone size: many; D gene: TRBD2; J gene: TRBJ2-3; V gene: TRBV7-7; CDR3 DNA: TGTGCTAGCAGCTTAGGGGCGGGAGGGTCAGATACGCAGTATTTT; CDR3 protein: CASSLGAGGSDTQYF
clone size: many; D gene: -; J gene: TRBJ1-3; V gene: TRBV19; CDR3 DNA: TGTGCCACTGTCCAAACCGGGACCCCAGGAAACACCATATATTTT; CDR3 protein: CATVQTGTPGNTIYF
clone size: many; D gene: TRBD2; J gene: TRBJ2-1; V gene: TRBV19; CDR3 DNA: TGTGCCAGTAGGAAGACCGATAGCGGGAGGACGGATGAGCAGTTCTTC; CDR3 protein: CASRKTDSGRTDEQFF
clone size: many; D gene: -; J gene: TRBJ2-2; V gene: TRBV7-9; CDR3 DNA: TGTGCCAGCAGCTTAGAACTCGACACCGGGGAGCTGTTTTTT; CDR3 protein: CASSLELDTGELFF
clone size: many; D gene: -; J gene: TRBJ2-1; V gene: TRBV4-2; CDR3 DNA: TGTGCCAGCAGCCAAGCTGGTGACAGAATCAATGAGCAGTTCTTC; CDR3 protein: CASSQAGDRINEQFF
clone size: many; D gene: -; J gene: TRBJ2-1; V gene: TRBV5-1; CDR3 DNA: TGCGCCAGCAGCTTGGGTCAGGCGGGCTACAATGAGCAGTTCTTC; CDR3 protein: CASSLGQAGYNEQFF
clone size: many; D gene: -; J gene: TRBJ2-3; V gene: TRBV11-3; CDR3 DNA: TGTGCCAGCAGCTCCCACGGAAGCCTTGATACGCAGTATTTT; CDR3 protein: CASSSHGSLDTQYF
clone size: -; D gene: -; J gene: TRBJ2-5; V gene: TRBV5-1; CDR3 DNA: TGCGCCGGCAGCCCCGGGGGAAAAGAGACCCAGTACTTC; CDR3 protein: CAGSPGGKETQYF
clone size: -; D gene: -; J gene: TRBJ2-5; V gene: TRBV5-1; CDR3 DNA: TGCGCCTGCAGCTTGGGGGCGGGAATAGGTCAAGAGACCCAGTACTTC; CDR3 protein: CACSLGAGIGQETQYF
clone size: once; D gene: TRBD2; J gene: TRBJ2-3; V gene: TRBV11-3; CDR3 DNA: TGTGCCAGCAGAGGACTAGCTGGGACCACAGATACGCAGTATTTT; CDR3 protein: CASRGLAGTTDTQYF
clone size: few; D gene: -; J gene: TRBJ2-1; V gene: TRBV20-1; CDR3 DNA: TGCAGTGCTAACCCTCGGCGGCCCCCCTACAATGAGCAGTTCTTC; CDR3 protein: CSANPRRPPYNEQFF
clone size: -; D gene: -; J gene: TRBJ1-4; V gene: TRBV5-1; CDR3 DNA: TGCGCCAGCAGCTTGAGCAGGGGAGGCGAAAAACTGTTTTTT; CDR3 protein: CASSLSRGGEKLFF
clone size: many; D gene: TRBD2; J gene: TRBJ2-3; V gene: TRBV5-1; CDR3 DNA: TGCGCCAGCAGCGCACTAGCGGGAGGAGCAGATACGCAGTATTTT; CDR3 protein: CASSALAGGADTQYF
clone size: -; D gene: TRBD2; J gene: TRBJ2-3; V gene: TRBV20-1; CDR3 DNA: TGCAGTGCTAGAGGGACTAGCGGGACAGGGGTTGGAGATACGCAGTATTTT; CDR3 protein: CSARGTSGTGVGDTQYF
clone size: many; D gene: -; J gene: TRBJ2-3; V gene: TRBV6-5; CDR3 DNA: TGTGCCAGCAGTTACTCGACGGTCAGGGGATCCACAGATACGCAGTATTTT; CDR3 protein: CASSYSTVRGSTDTQYF
clone size: -; D gene: -; J gene: TRBJ2-1; V gene: TRBV5-4; CDR3 DNA: TGTGCCAGCAGCTTGTACAGAGACCCCTACAATGAGCAGTTCTTC; CDR3 protein: CASSLYRDPYNEQFF
clone size: many; D gene: -; J gene: TRBJ1-2; V gene: TRBV15; CDR3 DNA: TGTGCCACCAGCAGAGATCGGGTCTATGGCTACACCTTC; CDR3 protein: CATSRDRVYGYTF
clone size: -; D gene: TRBD2; J gene: TRBJ2-1; V gene: TRBV7-9; CDR3 DNA: TGTGCCGGCAGCCCTCCGACTAGCGGTTCCTACGATGAGCAGTTCTTC; CDR3 protein: CAGSPPTSGSYDEQFF
clone size: many; D gene: -; J gene: TRBJ2-7; V gene: TRBV5-8; CDR3 DNA: TGTGCCAGCAGCTCGGCTCTTACTAGATCGACCTACGAGCAGTACTTC; CDR3 protein: CASSSALTRSTYEQYF
clone size: many; D gene: -; J gene: TRBJ2-7; V gene: TRBV7-2; CDR3 DNA: TGTGCCAGCAGCCTCCGGGACAAGATACACGAGCAGTACTTC; CDR3 protein: CASSLRDKIHEQYF
clone size: few; D gene: -; J gene: TRBJ2-7; V gene: TRBV28; CDR3 DNA: TGTGCCAGCACAGGAATAATAGGGGGCTACGAGCAGTACTTC; CDR3 protein: CASTGIIGGYEQYF
clone size: many; D gene: -; J gene: TRBJ1-5; V gene: TRBV20-1; CDR3 DNA: TGCAGTGCTAGGAGTGTCGGGGGTGTGCAGCCCCAGCATTTT; CDR3 protein: CSARSVGGVQPQHF
clone size: many; D gene: TRBD1; J gene: TRBJ1-4; V gene: TRBV7-9; CDR3 DNA: TGTGCCAGCAGCTTAAGAACAGGGGGCGTGAAACTGTTTTTT; CDR3 protein: CASSLRTGGVKLFF
clone size: -; D gene: TRBD1; J gene: TRBJ2-1; V gene: TRBV27; CDR3 DNA: TGTGCCAGCAGTTCCCCAGACAGGGCGACCTACAATGAGCAGTTCTTC; CDR3 protein: CASSSPDRATYNEQFF
clone size: many; D gene: TRBD2; J gene: TRBJ2-1; V gene: TRBV11-3; CDR3 DNA: TGTGCCAGCAGCTTAGTTATTGGGACTAGCACAACTAATGAGCAGTTCTTC; CDR3 protein: CASSLVIGTSTTNEQFF
clone size: -; D gene: -; J gene: TRBJ2-1; V gene: TRBV7-8; CDR3 DNA: TGTGCCAGCAGTCCCTCCCACAATGAGCAGTCCTTC; CDR3 protein: CASSPSHNEQSF
clone size: -; D gene: -; J gene: TRBJ2-3; V gene: TRBV27; CDR3 DNA: TGTGCCAGCAGTTTTGGTCGGCCAGGCACAGATACGCAGTATTTT; CDR3 protein: CASSFGRPGTDTQYF
clone size: -; D gene: -; J gene: TRBJ2-2; V gene: TRBV27; CDR3 DNA: TGTGCCACCCTAGAGAACACCGGGGAGCTGTTTTTT; CDR3 protein: CATLENTGELFF
clone size: many; D gene: TRBD2; J gene: TRBJ2-5; V gene: TRBV10-3; CDR3 DNA: TGTGCCATCAGCGGACTAGCGGGAGGGCCGGAGACCCAGTACTTC; CDR3 protein: CAISGLAGGPETQYF
clone size: many; D gene: TRBD2; J gene: TRBJ2-7; V gene: TRBV20-1; CDR3 DNA: TGCAGTGCTAGACCTAGCGGTCGTCTTTACGAGCAGTACTTC; CDR3 protein: CSARPSGRLYEQYF
clone size: many; D gene: TRBD2; J gene: TRBJ2-3; V gene: TRBV20-1; CDR3 DNA: TGCAGTGCTAGAGTCGGAGGAAGCGGGAGTGCCTATGGAGATACGCAGTATTTT; CDR3 protein: CSARVGGSGSAYGDTQYF